One sample yielded the 14 T cell receptor beta chains listed below, sequenced in a study of T cells in Graves' hyperthyroidism and ophthalmopathy. TCR beta CDR3 sequences were amplified from RNA transcripts. In the first-round RT-PCR of the TCR CDR3, the HTBI primer set was used. TCRdb recomputed calls from the multiplex PCR reads with MiXCR, one row per CDR3 protein. The repertoire consists of 96,000 or so distinct CDR3 sequences, with about 51% occurring once and the leading ten covering less than 30%. Material: blood. All receptors derive from a woman between 40 and 50 years old with Graves' hyperthyroidism.

The chain recombines TRBV4-3 with TRBJ1-2; no reliable D call. The V end lost 1 base, the J end lost 8 bases, and 11 bases lay between the germline ends. The CDR3 is 13 residues long. Germline CDR1 LGHNA, CDR2 YSLEER. The CDR3 region has the DNA TGCGCCAGCAGCCAAGTTGCCGGGAGCGGCTACACCTTC. It translates to CASSQVAGSGYTF.

The chain links TRBV29-1 to TRBJ2-7; 11 nucleotides match TRBD2. This CDR3 comprises 13 residues. Germline values: CDR1 SQVTM, CDR2 ANQGSEA. After removal of 8 bases from V and 3 bases from J, the junction contained 6 bases not matched to a gene. CDR3 DNA: TGCAGCTTTCGACTAGCGGGAAACTACGAGCAGTACTTC. Translating it yields CSFRLAGNYEQYF.

This clonotype has more than one count but fewer than ten. The V call is TRBV6-5, the J call TRBJ2-1; TRBD2 matches 7 bases. The CDR3 is 17 residues long. Trimming cost V 10 bases and J 8 bases; bases outside gene matches: 23. From germline, CDR1 is MNHEY and CDR2 SVGAGI. CDR3: CATSPVGSGKPLYEQFF. CDR3 DNA: TGTGCCACCTCCCCGGTGGGAAGCGGGAAGCCACTGTATGAGCAGTTCTTC.

Regarding this clonotype: With a much larger clone just one base away, this may be a read error. The chain has TRBV6-5 and TRBJ2-7; D gene uncertain. Trimming pared 4 bases from V and 6 bases from J, leaving 13 bases between. Germline CDR1 is MNHEY and CDR2 is SVGAGI. CDR3 length: 13 residues. The CDR3: CASSSQRLGEQYF. CDR3 nucleotides: TGTGCCAGCAGTTCCCAGAGACTGGGCGAGCAGTACTTC.

The rearrangement joins TRBV25-1 to TRBJ2-5; weak D call: TRBD2 (6 bases). The CDR3 consists of 14 residues. Germline values: CDR1 MGHDK, CDR2 SYGVNS. V lost 6 bases to trimming and J lost 0 bases, with 11 bases between them. CDR3 coding DNA: TGTGCCAGCAGGGTCCGGGACTACCAAGAGACCCAGTACTTC. Its protein is CASRVRDYQETQYF.

Concerning this clonotype: Without the conserved terminal phenylalanine or tryptophan, this CDR3 likely stems from a read error. The gene calls are TRBV4-2 and TRBJ1-2; 7 bases agree with TRBD1. CDR1 is LGHNA and CDR2 is YNFKEQ in the germline V gene. Germline trimming cut 0 bases from V and 1 base from J; bases unmatched to any gene: 5. The CDR3 extends over 16 amino acids. The CDR3 sequence: CASSQDARGRNYGYTL. CDR3 nucleotides: TGTGCCAGCAGCCAAGATGCGAGGGGGCGTAACTATGGCTACACCCTC.

The chain links TRBV4-3 to TRBJ2-1, with TRBD2 matching over 9 bases. The CDR3 loop spans 16 amino acids. The V segment lost 4 bases and the J segment 9 bases; nucleotides outside the gene matches: 13. Germline loops: CDR1 LGHNA, CDR2 YSLEER. For the CDR3, the DNA is TGCGCCAGCAGCCTAGACGGAGCGGGAGGTCGGTTTGAGCAGTTCTTC. Its translation: CASSLDGAGGRFEQFF.

To note about this clonotype: The junction and the germline gene differ at one end; a read error may be behind it. The rearrangement joins TRBV20-1 to TRBJ2-5; TRBD1 aligns across 10 bases. The CDR3 has 13 residues. Germline values: CDR1 DFQATT, CDR2 SNEGSKA (reference sequence). For the CDR3, the DNA is TGCAGTGCTAGGACAGGGGGCCAAGAGACCCAGTGCTTC. This translates into CSARTGGQETQCF.

To note about this clonotype: One end of the junction does not line up with germline, which may come from a read error. The rearrangement uses TRBV20-1 and TRBJ2-2; no firm D call. Germline V lookup: CDR1 DFQATT, CDR2 SNEGSKA (reference sequence). The CDR3 spans 13 residues. CDR3 bases: TGCAGTGTCCAGAGTCCGAACGCCGGGGAGCTGTTTTTT. Its translation is CSVQSPNAGELFF.

Many counts were recorded for this clonotype. The chain recombines TRBV20-1 with TRBJ2-5; D not certain. The CDR3 runs 12 residues. The germline V gene encodes CDR1 DFQATT and CDR2 SNEGSKA (reference sequence). V was trimmed by 1 base and J by 5 bases, leaving 8 bases between them. The CDR3, as DNA: TGCAGTGCTAGAGCCTTTAGGGAGACCCAGTACTTC. Its protein product is CSARAFRETQYF.

The V call is TRBV9, the J call TRBJ1-2, with D possibly being TRBD1 (6 bases). The V end was cut by 3 bases, the J end by 3 bases, with 15 bases between. CDR3 length equals 15 residues. Per germline, CDR1 SGDLS and CDR2 YYNGEE. The CDR3 bases are TGTGCCAGCAGCGCGGACAGCTCCCTGGACTATGGCTACACCTTC. This translates into CASSADSSLDYGYTF.

This sequence joins TRBV20-1 and TRBJ2-7, with 10 bases matching TRBD1. Trimming removed 7 bases from V and 5 bases from J; junction bases left unmatched: 8. This CDR3 is 13 amino acids long. The germline V gene encodes CDR1 DFQATT and CDR2 SNEGSKA (reference sequence). In DNA form, the CDR3 reads TGCAGTGGCGTTGGGACAGGGGACAACGAGCAGTACTTC. Its translation: CSGVGTGDNEQYF.

The chain uses TRBV7-2 and TRBJ2-7, with a weak D call TRBD2 (6 bases). The germline V gene has CDR1 SGHTA and CDR2 FQGNSA. Trimming shortened V by 6 bases and J by 5 bases, and 26 bases separated the two germline ends. This CDR3 region has 17 residues. The CDR3 coding sequence is TGTGCCAGCAGTCTCAACCGGAGGGAAGCCCTGAATCACGAGCAGTACTTC. Protein: CASSLNRREALNHEQYF.

About this clonotype: A much larger clone is a single base away; this may be a read error. CDR3 protein: CASSTRPRGTDTQYF. DNA for the CDR3: TGTGCCAGCAGCACACGACCGAGGGGCACAGATACGCAGTATTTT. The chain combines TRBV7-2 with TRBJ2-3; TRBD2 might be the D (5 bases). V dropped 5 bases and J dropped 1 base, with 13 bases sitting between them. This CDR3 is 15 amino acids long. Germline V CDR1 and CDR2: SGHTA, FQGNSA.